The 9 T cell receptor beta chains below all came from one sample that was sequenced in a study of blood T cell repertoires in COVID-19. Clones were read by immunoSEQ multiplex PCR, and TCRdb kept only the in-frame ones, dropping some. The sample contains about 170,000 clones, roughly 87% of which appear only once. The sample taken for sequencing was PBMCs or T cells enriched from blood (not recorded which). All receptors come from a human donor with acute COVID-19. The donor label of this sample is uncertain.

The sample holds a few counts of this clone. V is TRBV2 and J is TRBJ2-7; D gene uncertain. Trimming cost V 4 bases and J 6 bases, with 16 bases left between them. The CDR3 length is 14 residues. Germline V gene lookup returns CDR1 SNHLY and CDR2 FYNNEI. The DNA of the CDR3 is TGTGCCAGCAGTGTGAGGCTCCTGACGAGCGAGCAGTACTTC. This sequence encodes CASSVRLLTSEQYF.

The chain recombines TRBV19 with TRBJ2-1, with 7 bases identical to TRBD2. The CDR3 has 15 amino acids. V lost 6 bases and J lost 3; bases outside the gene matches: 8. Germline CDR1 and CDR2: LNHDA and SQIVND (reference sequence). The CDR3 nucleotides are TGTGCCAGTAGCCGACGAGCGGGGAACTACAATGAGCAGTTCTTC. This translates into CASSRRAGNYNEQFF.

CDR3 region: CASSASGGESQPQHF. Here the CDR3 DNA reads TGTGCCAGCAGTGCATCAGGGGGCGAAAGTCAGCCCCAGCATTTT. This chain connects TRBV6-4 to TRBJ1-5, with 8 bases lining up with TRBD1. J was trimmed by 6 bases and V by 4 bases; bases with no gene match: 8. The length of the CDR3 is 15 residues. Germline CDR1 is MRHNA and CDR2 is SNTAGT.

In its sample, this clone was seen a few times. V and J are TRBV5-4 and TRBJ1-2, with TRBD1 as a possible D gene (5 bases). The CDR3 totals 13 residues. Trimming left V 3 bases short and J 3 bases short, with 9 bases between. CDR1 is SGHNT and CDR2 is YYREEE in the germline V gene (reference sequence). CDR3 loop: CASSSDSYYGYTF. CDR3 sequence (DNA): TGTGCCAGCAGCTCCGACAGCTACTATGGCTACACCTTC.

V gene TRBV10-3 combines with J gene TRBJ1-2; D may be TRBD1 (5 bases). Between the trimmed V and J ends, which lost 6 bases and 5 bases, there was a span of 13 bases. The germline gives CDR1 ENHRY, CDR2 SYGVKD. The CDR3 is 13 amino acids. The CDR3 nucleotides read TGTGCCATCAGCGGACAAGTAGGGTATGGCTACACCTTC. As protein: CAISGQVGYGYTF.

The V gene is TRBV29-1, the J gene TRBJ2-2; a weak D match, TRBD2 (7 bases). The CDR3 is 13 amino acids. From germline, CDR1 is SQVTM and CDR2 ANQGSEA. V lost 6 bases and J 6 bases, leaving 14 bases between the germline ends. This chain's CDR3 is CSVGLGGPGELFF. CDR3 sequence (DNA): TGCAGCGTCGGACTAGGGGGGCCCGGGGAGCTGTTTTTT.

This chain connects TRBV5-1 to TRBJ1-1, with D unresolved. Germline assignment: CDR1 SGHRS and CDR2 YFSETQ. With 4 bases removed from V and 1 base from J, the gap between germline ends came to 14 bases. The CDR3 covers 15 residues. CDR3 nucleotide sequence: TGCGCCAGCAGCCCGGGAGGCTGGGGGAACACTGAAGCTTTCTTT. It encodes CASSPGGWGNTEAFF.

The chain uses TRBV9 and TRBJ1-4, with D possibly TRBD1 on 6 matching bases. The CDR3 length is 15 residues. Germline values: CDR1 SGDLS, CDR2 YYNGEE. V lost 3 bases and J lost 0, with 9 bases in between. Here the CDR3 DNA reads TGTGCCAGCAGCGCCGAGGGGGCAACTAATGAAAAACTGTTTTTT. Translated: CASSAEGATNEKLFF.

This clone was observed a few times. The chain couples TRBV10-2 to TRBJ2-1; no reliable D call. Germline V gene lookup returns CDR1 WSHSY and CDR2 SAAADI. The CDR3 is 11 residues long. V lost 6 bases and J 9 bases, leaving 9 bases between the germline ends. The CDR3 region is CASSSYGEQFF. DNA for the CDR3: TGCGCCAGCAGCTCTTACGGTGAGCAGTTCTTC.